This TCR beta chain was identified during a study of radiotherapy plus CTLA-4 blockade in lung cancer. Study-wide results and limits: TCR clones originating in tumors grew in number in blood after radiotherapy plus ipilimumab. Response was reportedly best predicted by early blood T cell clone dynamics, with interferon-beta.

For this clone: Its antigen remains unidentified.

Alongside CTLA-4 blockade with ipilimumab, patients with chemo-refractory metastatic non-small-cell lung cancer received focal radiation. Per germline, CDR1 MNHEY and CDR2 SMNVEV (reference sequence). The CDR3 sequence is 12 residues long. Some clones are missing from TCRdb's copy, which holds only in-frame ones; the method was immunoSEQ multiplex PCR. The data hold 95,000 to 150,000 clones, with around 90% observed a single time. The TCR was taken from a human donor with non-small cell lung cancer that progressed on radiotherapy plus ipilimumab. Sequences were derived from peripheral blood, sampled from a patient treated with radiotherapy plus ipilimumab. J is TRBJ1-2 and V is TRBV27, with D unresolved. CDR3 residues: CTNPAQVGGYTF. CDR3 DNA sequence: TGTACCAACCCCGCGCAGGTTGGAGGCTACACCTTC.